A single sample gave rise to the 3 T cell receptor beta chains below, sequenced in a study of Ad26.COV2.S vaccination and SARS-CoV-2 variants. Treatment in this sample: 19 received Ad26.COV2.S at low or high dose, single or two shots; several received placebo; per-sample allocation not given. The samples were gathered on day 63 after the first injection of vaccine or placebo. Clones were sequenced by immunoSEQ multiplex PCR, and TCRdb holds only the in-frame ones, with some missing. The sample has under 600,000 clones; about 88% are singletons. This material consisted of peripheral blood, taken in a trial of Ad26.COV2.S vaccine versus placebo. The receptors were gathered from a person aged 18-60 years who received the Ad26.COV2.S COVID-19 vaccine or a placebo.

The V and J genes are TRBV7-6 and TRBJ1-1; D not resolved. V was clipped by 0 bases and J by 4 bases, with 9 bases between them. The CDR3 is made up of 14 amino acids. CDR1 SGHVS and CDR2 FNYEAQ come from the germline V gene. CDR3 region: CASSLALRSTEAFF. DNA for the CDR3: TGTGCCAGCAGCTTAGCGCTCAGGAGCACTGAAGCTTTCTTT. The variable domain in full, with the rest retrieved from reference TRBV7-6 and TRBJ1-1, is GAGVSQSPRYKVTKRGQDVALRCDPISGHVSLYWYRQALGQGPEFLTYFNYEAQQDKSGLPNDRFSAERPEGSISTLTIQRTEQRDSAMYRCASSLALRSTEAFFGQGTRLTVV.

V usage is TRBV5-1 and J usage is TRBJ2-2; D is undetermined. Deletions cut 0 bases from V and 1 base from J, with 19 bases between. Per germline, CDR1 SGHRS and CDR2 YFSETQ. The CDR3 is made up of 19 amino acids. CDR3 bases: TGCGCCAGCAGCTTGGGGATACCACCGGTTCGATTGAACACCGGGGAGCTGTTTTTT. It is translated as CASSLGIPPVRLNTGELFF.

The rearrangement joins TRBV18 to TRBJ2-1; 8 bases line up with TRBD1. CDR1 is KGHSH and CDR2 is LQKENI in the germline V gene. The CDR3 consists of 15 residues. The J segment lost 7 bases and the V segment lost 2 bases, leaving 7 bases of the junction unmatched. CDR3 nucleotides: TGTGCCAGCTCACCAGCTTTTCAGGGGGCAAATGAGCAGTTCTTC. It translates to CASSPAFQGANEQFF.